One and the same sample provided the 32 T cell receptor beta chains below, sequenced in a study of Graves' ophthalmopathy and Graves' hyperthyroidism. Scientists amplified the TCR beta CDR3 regions from RNA transcripts. The workflow started with a first-round RT-PCR run with HTBI primers and then moved on to a second-round multiplex PCR. One entry per CDR3 protein results from TCRdb running MiXCR on the multiplex PCR reads. This sample has roughly 420,000 distinct CDR3 sequences, with 20% to 25% found just once. Sequences were obtained from peripheral blood. The source is a young woman with stable Graves' hyperthyroidism.

This clonotype came up many times. This chain links TRBV7-2 with TRBJ2-6, with D perhaps TRBD2 (6 bases). Trimming shortened V by 3 bases and J by 0 bases, and 21 bases separated the two germline ends. The CDR3 spans 20 residues. Germline CDR1 and CDR2: SGHTA and FQGNSA. CDR3 nucleotide sequence: TGTGCCAGCAGCTTCCCGTGGAGGGACCGAGCGACCTCTGGGGCCAACGTCCTGACTTTC. Its protein product is CASSFPWRDRATSGANVLTF.

This clonotype was detected many times. The gene calls are TRBV6-5 and TRBJ1-1; D remains unclear. The CDR3 runs to 12 residues. V lost 2 bases, J lost 8 bases, and 9 bases lay in between. Germline CDR1 reads MNHEY; CDR2 reads SVGAGI. The CDR3 sequence: CASSYGAEEAFF. CDR3 DNA sequence: TGTGCCAGCAGTTACGGTGCAGAAGAAGCTTTCTTT.

This clonotype was seen ten or more times. The CDR3 region has the DNA TGCAGTGCTAGAGTGGATCGACAGGGAGACTCCTACGAGCAGTACTTC. Encoded protein: CSARVDRQGDSYEQYF. The chain is built from TRBV20-1 and TRBJ2-7, with 7 positions matching TRBD1. This CDR3 contains 16 residues. Germline trimming cut 1 base from V and 0 bases from J; bases unmatched to any gene: 9. From germline, CDR1 is DFQATT and CDR2 SNEGSKA (reference sequence).

This chain uses TRBV28 with TRBJ1-2; 9 bases fit TRBD1. In germline, CDR1 is MDHEN, CDR2 SYDVKM. Unmatched junction bases numbered 4, after V lost 8 bases and J lost 6 bases. The CDR3 is made up of 12 amino acids. The CDR3 reads CASATGGHGYTF. The CDR3 nucleotides read TGTGCCAGCGCTACAGGGGGCCATGGCTACACCTTC.

This rearrangement joins TRBV4-3 to TRBJ1-5; tentatively, D is TRBD1 (5 bases). The V end lost 0 bases, the J end lost 4 bases, and 10 bases lay between the germline ends. This CDR3 has 15 amino acids. Germline CDR1 is LGHNA and CDR2 is YSLEER. CDR3: CASSQDRASNQPQHF. In nucleotides, the CDR3 is TGCGCCAGCAGCCAAGACAGGGCCTCGAATCAGCCCCAGCATTTT.

This clonotype was picked up many times. CDR3 sequence: CASSRAGFGEQYF. The CDR3 DNA reads TGTGCCAGCAGCCGAGCAGGGTTTGGGGAGCAGTACTTC. This chain joins TRBV7-6 and TRBJ2-7; maybe TRBD1 (5 bases). Deletions cut 5 bases from V and 7 bases from J, with 15 bases between. This CDR3 is built from 13 residues. Per germline, CDR1 SGHVS and CDR2 FNYEAQ.

This clonotype was observed a single time. This chain connects TRBV6-1 to TRBJ1-5; D is perhaps TRBD1 (5 bases). Germline values: CDR1 MNHNS, CDR2 SASEGT. This CDR3 region has 16 residues. Trimming removed 7 bases at V and 2 bases at J, with 18 bases between. The CDR3 reads CASTQSGGSGNQPQHF. CDR3 bases: TGTGCCAGCACTCAAAGTGGGGGATCTGGCAATCAGCCCCAGCATTTT.

The genes are TRBV30 and TRBJ1-2; possibly TRBD1 for D (6 bases). Germline V lookup: CDR1 GTSNPN, CDR2 SVGIG (reference sequence). V lost 2 bases and J 6 bases, leaving 16 bases between the germline ends. CDR3 length: 14 amino acids. This CDR3 reads CAWSTSGGSDGYTF. The DNA for the CDR3 is TGTGCCTGGAGTACCTCCGGGGGCTCTGATGGCTACACCTTC. The full variable domain, completed using reference TRBV30 and TRBJ1-2, is SQTIHQWPATLVQPVGSPLSLECTVEGTSNPNLYWYRQAAGRGLQLLFYSVGIGQISSEVPQNLSASRPQDRQFILSSKKLLLSDSGFYLCAWSTSGGSDGYTFGSGTRLTVV.

The chain links TRBV20-1 to TRBJ2-7; TRBD1 matches 8 bases. Germline CDR1 and CDR2: DFQATT and SNEGSKA (reference sequence). This CDR3 region has 13 residues. Trimming removed 2 bases from V and 5 bases from J; junction bases left unmatched: 5. CDR3 nucleotide sequence: TGCAGTGCTAGACGGACAGGGAACCACGAGCAGTACTTC. It codes for CSARRTGNHEQYF.

This CDR3 is CASSLGSGTLEQYF. The CDR3 bases are TGTGCCAGCAGTTTAGGCAGCGGGACTCTCGAGCAGTACTTC. V and J are TRBV12-3 or TRBV12-4 and TRBJ2-7, with 7 bases that match TRBD2. CDR3 length: 14 amino acids. After removal of 1 base from V and 6 bases from J, the junction contained 6 bases not matched to a gene.

In this sample, this clonotype turned up many times. The chain carries TRBV28 and TRBJ2-7, with D unclear. V lost 2 bases and J lost 0, with 17 bases in between. Per germline, CDR1 MDHEN and CDR2 SYDVKM. CDR3 length: 17 amino acids. In DNA form, the CDR3 reads TGTGCCAGCAGTTTACGGCTCTCTGGGCAGAGCTCCTACGAGCAGTACTTC. It is translated as CASSLRLSGQSSYEQYF.

The genes are TRBV18 and TRBJ1-2; possibly TRBD1 for D (5 bases). The CDR3 contains 15 residues. Germline-derived CDR1 and CDR2 are KGHSH and LQKENI. The germline V and J ends were trimmed by 2 bases and 6 bases, with 16 bases remaining between them. The chain's CDR3 is CASSPGGGILDGYTF. The DNA for the CDR3 is TGTGCCAGCTCACCAGGTGGGGGAATCTTGGATGGCTACACCTTC.

This clonotype was found a few times. Since a much larger clone is just one base distant, this may be a read error. The V and J genes are TRBV24-1 and TRBJ2-2, with 11 bases that match TRBD2. There are 17 residues in the CDR3. CDR1 and CDR2 (germline): KGHDR, SFDVKD. CDR3 sequence: CATGDALGLAAAGELFF. The CDR3 nucleotides are TGTGCCACCGGTGATGCCTTGGGACTAGCGGCCGCCGGGGAGCTGTTTTTT.

The sample holds many counts of this clonotype. J is TRBJ2-7 and V is TRBV27; a weak D match, TRBD1 (6 bases). Trimming removed 5 bases from V and 3 bases from J, with 20 bases in between. This CDR3 is built from 16 residues. CDR1 and CDR2 (germline): MNHEY, SMNVEV (reference sequence). The CDR3 region is CASSTNFRDTYYEQYF. CDR3 in DNA: TGTGCCAGCAGTACTAACTTCCGGGACACCTACTACGAGCAGTACTTC.

In its sample, this clonotype was seen many times. The chain recombines TRBV11-2 with TRBJ1-2; possible D gene TRBD1, 5 bases. This CDR3 has 18 amino acids. Germline CDR1 SGHAT, CDR2 FQNNGV. V was cut by 1 base and J by 0 bases, with 18 bases left in between. CDR3 DNA: TGTGCCAGCAGCTTAGGGGGTTGGGGGACCCCTCCTAACTATGGCTACACCTTC. It translates to CASSLGGWGTPPNYGYTF.

This clonotype was seen once. The gene calls are TRBV12-3 or TRBV12-4 and TRBJ2-7; 15 bases are a match to TRBD2. J gave up 4 bases and V 6 bases, and 13 bases lay outside the gene matches. The CDR3 spans 18 residues. The chain's CDR3 is CASRPGLAGGSVVYEQYF. CDR3 coding DNA: TGTGCCAGCAGACCGGGACTAGCGGGAGGATCGGTGGTTTACGAGCAGTACTTC.

The sample holds many counts of this clonotype. The rearrangement joins TRBV5-1 to TRBJ2-7, with D hard to call. CDR1 is SGHRS and CDR2 is YFSETQ in the germline V gene. The CDR3 is made up of 14 amino acids. V gave up 0 bases and J gave up 2 bases, with 9 bases separating them. The DNA of the CDR3 is TGCGCCAGCAGCTTGGCGACTGGGCCCTACGAGCAGTACTTC. This sequence encodes CASSLATGPYEQYF.

This chain uses TRBV20-1 with TRBJ2-7; unclear D gene. The CDR3 covers 14 residues. Trimming pared 2 bases from V and 5 bases from J, leaving 16 bases between. Looked up from germline, CDR1 is DFQATT and CDR2 is SNEGSKA (reference sequence). CDR3 protein: CSARYLGWMDEQYV. CDR3 sequence (DNA): TGCAGTGCTAGATATCTGGGGTGGATGGACGAGCAGTACGTC.

This clonotype occurred a few times. This sequence joins TRBV4-1 and TRBJ1-2, with D unclear. This CDR3 is built from 14 residues. Trimming took 0 bases from V and 8 from J, leaving 13 bases between them. Germline assignment: CDR1 MGHRA and CDR2 YSYEKL. Written as DNA, the CDR3 is TGCGCCAGCAGCCAAGAAAAGGCGGGGTACGGCTACACCTTC. It specifies CASSQEKAGYGYTF.

Remarks on this clonotype: A much larger clone is a single base away; this may be a read error. The CDR3 does not close with the conserved phenylalanine or tryptophan, likely indicating a read error. The chain uses TRBV12-3 or TRBV12-4 and TRBJ2-7; 7 nucleotides align to TRBD1. V was clipped by 4 bases and J by 7 bases; unmatched bases: 10. The CDR3 is 14 amino acids. The CDR3 region is CASSSPPDRREQYL. The CDR3 DNA sequence: TGTGCCAGCAGTTCCCCCCCGGACAGGAGGGAGCAGTACCTC.

This clonotype was picked up many times. The chain couples TRBV2 to TRBJ2-7; D may be TRBD2 (5 bases). V gave up 8 bases and J gave up 8 bases, with 19 bases separating them. CDR1 and CDR2 (germline): SNHLY, FYNNEI. CDR3 length: 13 amino acids. CDR3 DNA sequence: TGTGCCAGCGAATCGGGCTCAGCGGTCAAGCAGTACTTC. Protein product: CASESGSAVKQYF. The entire variable domain, with the rest obtained from reference TRBV2 and TRBJ2-7, is as follows: EPEVTQTPSHQVTQMGQEVILRCVPISNHLYFYWYRQILGQKVEFLVSFYNNEISEKSEIFDDQFSVERPDGSNFTLKIRSTKLEDSAMYFCASESGSAVKQYFGPGTRLTVT.

Comments on this clonotype: In this CDR3 the conserved last residue, phenylalanine or tryptophan, is missing, so a read error is likely. The chain uses TRBV19 and TRBJ1-2, with 7 bases that match TRBD1. Per germline, CDR1 LNHDA and CDR2 SQIVND (reference sequence). V shed 3 bases and J 3 bases; nucleotides not matched to a gene: 7. The CDR3 has 15 amino acids. In DNA form, the CDR3 reads TGTGCCAGTAGTATGGAGGGGGCACCCCACTATGGCTACACCGTC. Its protein is CASSMEGAPHYGYTV.

This clonotype showed up many times. The CDR3 loop is CATSVTGELFF. The CDR3 region has the DNA TGTGCCACCTCGGTCACCGGGGAGCTGTTTTTT. The rearrangement uses TRBV10-3 and TRBJ2-2; D not resolved. With 10 bases removed from V and 4 bases from J, the gap between germline ends came to 7 bases. CDR3 length: 11 residues. CDR1 is ENHRY, CDR2 SYGVKD, per germline.

This clonotype was recorded at least ten times. This sequence joins TRBV6-1 and TRBJ1-2; 8 bases agree with TRBD1. The J segment lost 6 bases and the V segment lost 6 bases, leaving 3 bases of the junction unmatched. In germline, CDR1 is MNHNS, CDR2 SASEGT. CDR3 length equals 12 residues. CDR3 DNA: TGTGCCAGCAGGGACAGGGTCGATGGCTACACCTTC. It is translated as CASRDRVDGYTF.

Ten or more counts support this clonotype. The V call is TRBV6-2 or TRBV6-3, the J call TRBJ1-2; D unresolved. Deletions cut 5 bases from V and 3 bases from J, with 16 bases between. The CDR3 contains 15 residues. Germline V lookup: CDR1 MNHEY, CDR2 SVGEGT. DNA for the CDR3: TGTGCCAGCAGTAATCCCTCCAAATTCGACTATGGCTACACCTTC. This codes for CASSNPSKFDYGYTF.

This clonotype came up many times. The CDR3: CASNQRQDEATEAFF. The CDR3 nucleotides read TGTGCCAGCAACCAGAGACAGGACGAGGCGACTGAAGCTTTCTTT. V usage is TRBV27 and J usage is TRBJ1-1; maybe TRBD1 (6 bases). The CDR3 length is 15 residues. Germline assignment: CDR1 MNHEY and CDR2 SMNVEV (reference sequence). Deletions cut 7 bases from V and 5 bases from J, with 20 bases between.

The chain links TRBV19 to TRBJ2-2; 14 bases align to TRBD2. V lost 1 base, J lost 6 bases, and 10 bases stayed unmatched. The CDR3 is made up of 19 amino acids. Germline CDR1 LNHDA, CDR2 SQIVND (reference sequence). In DNA form, the CDR3 reads TGTGCCAGTAGTATAGTGATCCGGACTAGCGGGAGGTTTGCCGGGGAGCTGTTTTTT. Its translation: CASSIVIRTSGRFAGELFF.

At least ten counts were recorded for this clonotype. The chain employs TRBV2 and TRBJ2-7; possibly TRBD2 for D (5 bases). The V gene's germline CDR1 is SNHLY and CDR2 FYNNEI. There are 14 residues in the CDR3. V lost 4 bases, J lost 5 bases, and 15 bases lay in between. The CDR3 coding sequence is TGTGCCAGCAGTGCAGTTTCATTGGAGGACGAGCAGTACTTC. Its translation is CASSAVSLEDEQYF.

This clonotype has at least ten counts. The V call is TRBV24-1, the J call TRBJ2-6; no clear D gene. The CDR3 has 13 residues. With 10 bases removed from V and 0 bases from J, the gap between germline ends came to 6 bases. CDR1 is KGHDR, CDR2 SFDVKD, per germline. Here the CDR3 reads CATKASGANVLTF. CDR3 nucleotides: TGTGCCACGAAGGCCTCTGGGGCCAACGTCCTGACTTTC.

This clonotype was detected only a few times. The rearrangement uses TRBV18 and TRBJ2-2, with D hard to call. In germline, CDR1 is KGHSH, CDR2 LQKENI. This CDR3 has 16 residues. Trimming left V 3 bases short and J 2 bases short, with 13 bases between. CDR3 residues: CASSPDSGYNTGELFF. The CDR3 coding sequence is TGTGCCAGCTCACCCGACTCTGGCTACAACACCGGGGAGCTGTTTTTT.

This clonotype was counted ten times or more. The chain carries TRBV9 and TRBJ1-2; unclear D gene. CDR1 is SGDLS, CDR2 YYNGEE, per germline. This CDR3 contains 14 residues. The V end was cut by 4 bases, the J end by 4 bases, with 14 bases between. CDR3 sequence (DNA): TGTGCCAGCAGCACGAGGACGGCCGGCTATGGCTACACCTTC. Translation: CASSTRTAGYGYTF.

This clonotype was recorded at least ten times. J is TRBJ2-7 and V is TRBV12-3 or TRBV12-4; D is undetermined. V was pared by 3 bases and J by 6 bases, with 18 bases between. The CDR3 runs to 15 residues. The CDR3, as DNA: TGTGCCAGCAGTTTCCGTTGGGCAGTCGGTCTCGAGCAGTACTTC. As protein: CASSFRWAVGLEQYF.